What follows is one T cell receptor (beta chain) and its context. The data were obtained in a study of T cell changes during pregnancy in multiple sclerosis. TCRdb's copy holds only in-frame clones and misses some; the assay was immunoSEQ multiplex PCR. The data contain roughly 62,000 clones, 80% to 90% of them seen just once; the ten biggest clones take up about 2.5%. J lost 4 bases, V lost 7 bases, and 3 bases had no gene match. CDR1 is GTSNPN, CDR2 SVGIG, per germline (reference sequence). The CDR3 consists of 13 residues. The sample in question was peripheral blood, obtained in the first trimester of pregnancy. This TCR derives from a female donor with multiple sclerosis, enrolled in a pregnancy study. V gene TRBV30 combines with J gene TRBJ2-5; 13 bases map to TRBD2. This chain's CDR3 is CASRLAGGETQYF. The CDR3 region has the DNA TGTGCCTCCCGACTAGCGGGGGGAGAGACCCAGTACTTC.